This TCR beta chain was recorded in a study of T cell responses to AZD1222 COVID-19 vaccine. V dropped 1 base and J dropped 6; count of bases not matched to a gene: 7. Germline V gives CDR1 SEHNR, CDR2 FQNEAQ (reference sequence). This CDR3 is built from 16 residues. Profiled with immunoSEQ multiplex PCR; TCRdb holds only in-frame clones, not every one. The sample holds fewer than 200,000 clones, about 92% seen once. The chain joins TRBV7-9 to TRBJ1-2; 11 bases line up with TRBD1. The receptor was derived from an adult in good health. The specimen comprised peripheral blood, sampled on day 0 of AZD1222 vaccination. CDR3 protein: CASSLERTGGDHGYTF. The DNA of the CDR3 is TGTGCCAGCAGCTTAGAGCGGACAGGGGGCGATCATGGCTACACCTTC. The complete variable domain, with remaining parts taken from reference TRBV7-9 and TRBJ1-2, reads DTGVSQNPRHKITKRGQNVTFRCDPISEHNRLYWYRQTLGQGPEFLTYFQNEAQLEKSRLLSDRFSAERPKGSFSTLEIQRTEQGDSAMYLCASSLERTGGDHGYTFGSGTRLTVV.